The 6 T cell receptor beta chains listed next were all sequenced from one sample in a study of T cells after posttransplantation cyclophosphamide. Profiling relied on immunoSEQ multiplex PCR, and the TCRdb table lists in-frame clones only, not all of them. This table holds about 52,000 clones, approximately 86% found once. Specimen: PBMCs. The receptors here all came from a young man with a blood cancer, CMV-positive, and with a related stem cell donor.

This chain connects TRBV28 to TRBJ2-6; D is perhaps TRBD1 or TRBD2 (6 bases each). Trimming took off 6 bases at V and 2 bases at J, with 17 bases between the two ends. CDR1 and CDR2 from the germline V gene are MDHEN and SYDVKM. This CDR3 contains 17 residues. The DNA for the CDR3 is TGTGCCAGCAGCTTAGGGGGAGGTTTCGCTGGGGCCAACGTCCTGACTTTC. Its translation: CASSLGGGFAGANVLTF.

The V call is TRBV19, the J call TRBJ2-1; the match to TRBD2 covers 8 bases. Trimming took 0 bases from V and 4 from J; bases not matched to a gene: 5. The CDR3 loop spans 16 amino acids. From germline, CDR1 is LNHDA and CDR2 SQIVND (reference sequence). CDR3 region: CASSIDTGLAYNEQFF. The CDR3 bases are TGTGCCAGTAGTATAGATACAGGACTAGCTTACAATGAGCAGTTCTTC.

V usage is TRBV25-1 and J usage is TRBJ2-7, with 8 bases fitting TRBD2. Germline V gene sequence: CDR1 MGHDK, CDR2 SYGVNS. V lost 3 bases, J lost 1 base, and 5 bases stayed unmatched. The CDR3 sequence is 15 residues long. CDR3 region: CASSELGTRSYEQYF. The CDR3 coding sequence is TGTGCCAGCAGTGAGCTCGGGACTAGATCCTACGAGCAGTACTTC.

The DNA of the CDR3 is TGTGCCTGGAGTTACGGGATCTATGGCTACACCTTC. Translating gives CAWSYGIYGYTF. The chain employs TRBV30 and TRBJ1-2; D gene unclear. There are 12 residues in the CDR3. Trimming pared 2 bases from V and 4 bases from J, leaving 8 bases between. Germline V gene sequence: CDR1 GTSNPN, CDR2 SVGIG (reference sequence).

V and J are TRBV2 and TRBJ2-7; 10 bases fit TRBD1. Per the germline V gene, CDR1 is SNHLY and CDR2 is FYNNEI. The CDR3 sequence is 17 residues long. J gave up 3 bases and V 5 bases, and 13 bases lay outside the gene matches. CDR3 coding DNA: TGTGCCAGCAGTCACGGAAAAGCCGGGACAGGGGTCTACGAGCAGTACTTC. Translated, it gives CASSHGKAGTGVYEQYF. Complete variable domain (other parts from reference TRBV2 and TRBJ2-7): EPEVTQTPSHQVTQMGQEVILRCVPISNHLYFYWYRQILGQKVEFLVSFYNNEISEKSEIFDDQFSVERPDGSNFTLKIRSTKLEDSAMYFCASSHGKAGTGVYEQYFGPGTRLTVT.

The chain joins TRBV19 to TRBJ2-1; 9 nucleotides agree with TRBD1. With V trimmed by 8 bases and J by 3 bases, 5 bases remained unmatched. The CDR3 length is 14 residues. The germline gives CDR1 LNHDA, CDR2 SQIVND (reference sequence). The CDR3 region is CASHRGPGYNEQFF. CDR3 nucleotides: TGTGCCAGTCACAGGGGGCCCGGCTACAATGAGCAGTTCTTC.